This T cell receptor (beta chain) appears in the sequencing data of a study of identical twins. MiXCR was run by TCRdb on the 5' RACE reads, yielding one entry per CDR3 protein. The sample includes around 340,000 distinct CDR3 sequences, 9% to 15% of them seen just once. This CDR3 has 18 residues. The V and J ends lost 4 bases and 0 bases respectively, with 18 bases between them. Germline CDR1 SGHAT, CDR2 FQDESV (reference sequence). The same data also contributed to another study, on yellow fever vaccine responses in identical twins.

Sequences were obtained from CD8+ T cells sorted from blood. The chain links TRBV11-1 to TRBJ2-2; TRBD1 is a possible D gene (6 bases). The origin of this receptor is a woman aged 18-29 years in good health. The CDR3 DNA reads TGTGCCAGCAGCTCCGGGGACAACCAGCCCACGAACACCGGGGAGCTGTTTTTT. Amino acids: CASSSGDNQPTNTGELFF.